The present T cell receptor beta chain was sequenced within a study of blood T cell repertoires in COVID-19. Sequencing used immunoSEQ multiplex PCR; TCRdb keeps in-frame clones, though not all of them. The table includes a few hundred thousand clones, approximately 86% detected once. CDR1 MNHEY and CDR2 SVGEGT come from the germline V gene. The CDR3 runs to 14 residues. V was trimmed by 6 bases and J by 5 bases, leaving 16 bases between them. The sample consisted of peripheral blood. The V call is TRBV6-2 or TRBV6-3, the J call TRBJ1-1, with D perhaps TRBD1 (5 bases). The source is a man aged 60 to 69 with acute or convalescent COVID-19. The CDR3 nucleotides are TGTGCCAGCAGCCTAGTAGGGGTCGGGACTGAAGCTTTCTTT. As protein: CASSLVGVGTEAFF.